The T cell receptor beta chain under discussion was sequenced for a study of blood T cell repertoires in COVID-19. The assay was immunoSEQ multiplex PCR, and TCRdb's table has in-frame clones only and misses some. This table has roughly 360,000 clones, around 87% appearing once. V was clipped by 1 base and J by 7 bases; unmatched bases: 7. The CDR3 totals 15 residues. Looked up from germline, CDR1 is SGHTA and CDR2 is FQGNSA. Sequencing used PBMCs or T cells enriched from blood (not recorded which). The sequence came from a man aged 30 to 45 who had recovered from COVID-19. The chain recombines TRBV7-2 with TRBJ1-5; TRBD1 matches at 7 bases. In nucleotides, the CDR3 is TGTGCCAGCAGCTTAGAGAAGGGGGCAGAACAGCCCCAGCATTTT. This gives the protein CASSLEKGAEQPQHF.